A single sample gave rise to the 22 T cell receptor beta chains below, sequenced in a study of blood T cell repertoires in COVID-19. Sequencing used immunoSEQ multiplex PCR; TCRdb keeps in-frame clones, though not all of them. Of 52,000 or so clones in the sample, around 90% were seen once. Input material: peripheral blood. All receptors derive from a human donor in a cohort sampled during active COVID-19.

This clone has a single count. The DNA of the CDR3 is TGTGCCAGTAGTATAACCGGGACAGGGGCCCGCGGGCTGTTCTTC. Translated: CASSITGTGARGLFF. The chain is built from TRBV19 and TRBJ2-1, with 10 bases lining up with TRBD1. V trimming: 2 bases; J trimming: 15 bases; junction bases outside the gene matches: 13. Germline values: CDR1 LNHDA, CDR2 SQIVND (reference sequence). This CDR3 has 15 residues.

The V and J genes are TRBV7-9 and TRBJ2-5, with 10 positions matching TRBD2. Germline values: CDR1 SEHNR, CDR2 FQNEAQ (reference sequence). V gave up 5 bases and J gave up 2 bases; unmatched junction bases: 5. CDR3 length equals 15 residues. CDR3 in DNA: TGTGCCAGCAGCGCAACTAGCGGGGTTCAAGAGACCCAGTACTTC. Its translation: CASSATSGVQETQYF.

The chain links TRBV11-3 to TRBJ2-4, with a possible D match to TRBD2 (5 bases). Trimming stripped 1 base from V and 0 bases from J, with 7 bases between. CDR1 SGHNT and CDR2 YENEEA come from the germline V gene. The CDR3 covers 15 residues. The CDR3, as DNA: TGTGCCAGCAGCTTAGCCGGACTAGCCAAAAACATTCAGTACTTC. Residues: CASSLAGLAKNIQYF.

The chain links TRBV25-1 to TRBJ2-7, with D unresolved. Trimming took off 3 bases at V and 3 bases at J, with 18 bases between the two ends. Per germline, CDR1 MGHDK and CDR2 SYGVNS. CDR3 length equals 16 residues. The CDR3 DNA follows: TGTGCCAGCAGTGAGGGTAATGACAAAGCAATCTACGAGCAGTACGTC. Residues: CASSEGNDKAIYEQYV.

The genes are TRBV12-3 or TRBV12-4 and TRBJ2-5, with TRBD1 as a possible D gene (6 bases). CDR3 size: 13 residues. V dropped 3 bases and J dropped 3 bases, with 8 bases sitting between them. The CDR3 DNA reads TGTGCCAGCAGTTTGGACAGAGAAGAGACCCAGTACTTC. This codes for CASSLDREETQYF.

CDR3 DNA: TGTGCCAGCAGGTCTGCGCCCGGGGAGCTGTTTTTT. Translation gives CASRSAPGELFF. This chain connects TRBV28 to TRBJ2-2, with D hard to call. V lost 6 bases to trimming and J lost 6 bases, with 8 bases between them. The CDR3 has 12 amino acids. Germline assignment: CDR1 MDHEN and CDR2 SYDVKM.

The chain links TRBV30 to TRBJ1-1; D call uncertain. V dropped 8 bases and J dropped 1 base, with 14 bases sitting between them. Germline V gene lookup returns CDR1 GTSNPN and CDR2 SVGIG (reference sequence). This CDR3 spans 13 amino acids. The CDR3 sequence is CAGGGQSNTEAFF. CDR3 coding DNA: TGTGCCGGCGGCGGGCAGTCGAACACTGAAGCTTTCTTT.

This clone was recorded once. This chain uses TRBV18 with TRBJ1-2, with D possibly being TRBD1 (5 bases). V was cut by 1 base and J by 6 bases, with 9 bases left in between. The CDR3 has 13 amino acids. CDR1 is KGHSH, CDR2 LQKENI, per germline. The CDR3 reads CASSPQGGDGYTF. The CDR3 region has the DNA TGTGCCAGCTCACCACAGGGAGGGGATGGCTACACCTTC. Supplemented by reference TRBV18 and TRBJ1-2, the full variable domain reads NAGVMQNPRHLVRRRGQEARLRCSPMKGHSHVYWYRQLPEEGLKFMVYLQKENIIDESGMPKERFSAEFPKEGPSILRIQQVVRGDSAAYFCASSPQGGDGYTFGSGTRLTVV.

The chain links TRBV28 to TRBJ2-2; 7 nucleotides match TRBD1. From germline, CDR1 is MDHEN and CDR2 SYDVKM. J gave up 0 bases and V 4 bases, and 5 bases lay outside the gene matches. CDR3 length: 16 residues. The CDR3 reads CASSSPGTANTGELFF. CDR3 coding DNA: TGTGCCAGCAGTTCCCCCGGGACAGCGAACACCGGGGAGCTGTTTTTT.

This clone was picked up one time. The genes are TRBV6-2 or TRBV6-3 and TRBJ2-1, with 7 nucleotides matching TRBD1. Germline CDR1 reads MNHEY; CDR2 reads SVGEGT. V shed 6 bases and J 4 bases; nucleotides not matched to a gene: 9. The CDR3 runs to 15 residues. The CDR3 sequence is CASSLPGQSYNEQFF. The DNA for the CDR3 is TGTGCCAGCAGCCTACCGGGACAGTCTTACAATGAGCAGTTCTTC.

The rearrangement uses TRBV7-8 and TRBJ2-5; D is possibly TRBD2 (5 bases). CDR3 length: 15 residues. The germline CDR1 and CDR2 sequences are SGHVS and FQNEAQ. With 5 bases removed from V and 2 bases from J, the gap between germline ends came to 15 bases. CDR3 in DNA: TGTGCCAGCAGCCCGACGCACGGGGTGCAAGAGACCCAGTACTTC. Translated: CASSPTHGVQETQYF.

This chain uses TRBV30 with TRBJ2-6; D is unclear. Trimming removed 1 base at V and 0 bases at J, with 7 bases between. Per germline, CDR1 GTSNPN and CDR2 SVGIG (reference sequence). This CDR3 is 15 amino acids long. CDR3 in DNA: TGTGCCTGGAGTGGGTCAGACTCTGGGGCCAACGTCCTGACTTTC. Translated: CAWSGSDSGANVLTF.

V is TRBV7-8 and J is TRBJ1-2, with TRBD1 matching over 7 bases. CDR1 SGHVS and CDR2 FQNEAQ come from the germline V gene. Unmatched junction bases numbered 16, after V lost 6 bases and J lost 3 bases. The length of the CDR3 is 17 residues. The CDR3, as DNA: TGTGCCAGCAGTTTGTTAGGGACAGACTTATCCTACTATGGCTACACCTTC. This translates into CASSLLGTDLSYYGYTF. The variable domain in full, with the rest retrieved from reference TRBV7-8 and TRBJ1-2, is GAGVSQSPRYKVAKRGQDVALRCDPISGHVSLFWYQQALGQGPEFLTYFQNEAQLDKSGLPSDRFFAERPEGSVSTLKIQRTQQEDSAVYLCASSLLGTDLSYYGYTFGSGTRLTVV.

This chain links TRBV25-1 with TRBJ2-3; TRBD1 is a possible D gene (5 bases). From germline, CDR1 is MGHDK and CDR2 SYGVNS. There are 13 residues in the CDR3. V was cut by 5 bases and J by 2 bases, with 8 bases left in between. CDR3 coding DNA: TGTGCCAGCAGTCGACAGTCCACAGATACGCAGTATTTT. It is translated as CASSRQSTDTQYF.

The gene calls are TRBV5-1 and TRBJ2-1; TRBD2 is a possible D gene (6 bases). Germline CDR1 SGHRS, CDR2 YFSETQ. Trimming left V 0 bases short and J 0 bases short, with 13 bases between. The CDR3 spans 17 residues. Here the CDR3 reads CASSLGRGPSSYNEQFF. The CDR3 DNA reads as TGCGCCAGCAGCTTGGGGAGGGGCCCCAGCTCCTACAATGAGCAGTTCTTC. The full variable domain, its missing parts supplied by reference TRBV5-1 and TRBJ2-1, is KAGVTQTPRYLIKTRGQQVTLSCSPISGHRSVSWYQQTPGQGLQFLFEYFSETQRNKGNFPGRFSGRQFSNSRSEMNVSTLELGDSALYLCASSLGRGPSSYNEQFFGPGTRLTVL.

V and J are TRBV3-1 (or the pseudogene TRBV3-2) and TRBJ2-3, with a tentative D call TRBD1 (6 bases). V lost 0 bases and J 8 bases, leaving 15 bases between the germline ends. This CDR3 has 15 amino acids. The germline gives CDR1 LGHDT, CDR2 YNNKEL (reference sequence). In nucleotides, the CDR3 is TGTGCCAGCAGCCAAGAGCCAGGGGATCAGGCTACGCAGTATTTT. Protein product: CASSQEPGDQATQYF.

This chain uses TRBV7-9 with TRBJ2-3, with D perhaps TRBD2 (5 bases). In germline, CDR1 is SEHNR, CDR2 FQNEAQ (reference sequence). The V and J ends lost 1 base and 4 bases respectively, with 6 bases between them. CDR3 size: 13 residues. The CDR3 bases are TGTGCCAGCAGCTTAGACGGGGCAGATACGCAGTATTTT. The encoded protein is CASSLDGADTQYF.

V gene TRBV28 combines with J gene TRBJ2-2, with 12 bases aligning to TRBD2. Trimming removed 6 bases from V and 1 base from J; junction bases left unmatched: 6. The CDR3 spans 17 residues. Looked up from germline, CDR1 is MDHEN and CDR2 is SYDVKM. CDR3: CASSTPSGGGNTGELFF. The CDR3 DNA reads as TGTGCCAGCAGCACGCCTAGCGGGGGGGGGAACACCGGGGAGCTGTTTTTT.

The chain joins TRBV5-1 to TRBJ2-7, with D possibly matching TRBD1 (6 bases). The CDR3 loop spans 14 amino acids. The germline V gene encodes CDR1 SGHRS and CDR2 YFSETQ. V lost 0 bases to trimming and J lost 5 bases, with 12 bases between them. The CDR3 sequence is CASSLGTARNEQYV. CDR3 nucleotides: TGCGCCAGCAGCTTGGGGACAGCTCGGAACGAGCAGTACGTC.

The chain links TRBV6-6 to TRBJ2-7; 8 nucleotides agree with TRBD1. The ends lost 4 bases at V and 2 bases at J; junction bases unmatched: 4. There are 14 residues in the CDR3. Germline V gene lookup returns CDR1 MNHNY and CDR2 SVGAGI (reference sequence). CDR3 nucleotides: TGTGCCAGCAGTTCCGGGACAGGCACCTACGAGCAGTACTTC. Translating it yields CASSSGTGTYEQYF.

The chain couples TRBV20-1 to TRBJ2-2, with 10 nucleotides matching TRBD1. The ends lost 3 bases at V and 7 bases at J; junction bases unmatched: 8. CDR3 size: 15 residues. Germline CDR1 is DFQATT and CDR2 is SNEGSKA (reference sequence). CDR3 bases: TGCAGTGCTAGTCCTCGGACAGGGGGTTACGGGGAGCTGTTTTTT. Translating it yields CSASPRTGGYGELFF.

The J gene is TRBJ1-1, the V gene TRBV14, with D possibly matching TRBD1 (5 bases). CDR3 length: 13 residues. Germline V gene lookup returns CDR1 SGHDN and CDR2 FVKESK. Trimming cost V 4 bases and J 4 bases, with 10 bases left between them. CDR3 sequence reads: CASSLAQATEAFF. The CDR3, as DNA: TGTGCCAGCAGCCTTGCACAGGCCACTGAAGCTTTCTTT.